Presented here are 17 T cell receptor beta chains from one specimen sequenced in a study of shared clonotypes between healthy human individuals. TCRdb's table, derived via immunoSEQ multiplex PCR, lists solely in-frame clones and lacks some. Counted here are roughly 760,000 clones, less than 85% occurring once; the ten biggest clones make up about 1.7%. Sequences were obtained from memory CD4+ T cells sorted from blood. Subset noted: CD45RA-negative fraction. Receptors were obtained from a woman in her 30s in good health.

This clone appeared a few times. The chain is built from TRBV18 and TRBJ1-2; D gene uncertain. The length of the CDR3 is 14 residues. V was trimmed by 2 bases and J by 6 bases, leaving 13 bases between them. CDR1 is KGHSH, CDR2 LQKENI, per germline. CDR3 sequence: CASSPVGPGNGYTF. The CDR3 DNA sequence: TGTGCCAGCTCACCAGTAGGCCCCGGTAATGGCTACACCTTC.

V gene TRBV4-2 combines with J gene TRBJ2-3; 9 nucleotides match TRBD2. The CDR3 runs to 18 residues. V lost 0 bases, J lost 2 bases, and 9 bases stayed unmatched. The germline CDR1 and CDR2 sequences are LGHNA and YNFKEQ. The CDR3 bases are TGTGCCAGCAGCCAAGATAGGAATAGCGGGAGCTCCACAGATACGCAGTATTTT. Protein sequence: CASSQDRNSGSSTDTQYF.

The gene calls are TRBV6-6 and TRBJ1-5; D is perhaps TRBD1 (6 bases). V gave up 6 bases and J gave up 4 bases, with 13 bases separating them. CDR1 and CDR2 (germline): MNHNY, SVGAGI (reference sequence). The CDR3 length is 14 residues. The CDR3 sequence is CASRLDSSNQPQHF. As DNA, the CDR3 is TGTGCCAGCAGACTGGACAGTTCTAATCAGCCCCAGCATTTT.

The V gene is TRBV15, the J gene TRBJ2-7; 7 bases are a match to TRBD2. The CDR3 has 13 residues. In germline, CDR1 is LNHNV, CDR2 YYDKDF (reference sequence). V lost 4 bases, J lost 3 bases, and 3 bases stayed unmatched. The CDR3 sequence is CATSTGRHYEQYF. CDR3 DNA sequence: TGTGCCACCAGCACCGGGAGGCACTACGAGCAGTACTTC.

The chain carries TRBV13 and TRBJ2-1, with TRBD2 matching 10 bases. Trimming cost V 4 bases and J 7 bases; bases outside gene matches: 4. The CDR3 is 14 residues long. CDR1 and CDR2 from the germline V gene are PRHDT and FYEKMQ (reference sequence). DNA for the CDR3: TGTGCCAGCAGCTCCGCTAGCGGGAGTAATGAGCAGTTCTTC. Its translation is CASSSASGSNEQFF.

This sequence joins TRBV5-1 and TRBJ1-1; 9 positions agree with TRBD1. The CDR3 length is 14 residues. V trimming: 3 bases; J trimming: 7 bases; junction bases outside the gene matches: 7. Germline CDR1 is SGHRS and CDR2 is YFSETQ. The CDR3 loop reads CASSSRQGEDEAFF. As DNA, the CDR3 is TGCGCCAGCAGCTCTCGACAGGGGGAGGATGAAGCTTTCTTT.

The genes are TRBV2 and TRBJ2-4, with D tentatively TRBD1 or TRBD2 (5 bases each). This CDR3 region has 15 residues. The germline V gene encodes CDR1 SNHLY and CDR2 FYNNEI. Trimming stripped 0 bases from V and 1 base from J, with 7 bases between. The CDR3 spells CASSEAEGAKNIQYF. The CDR3 coding sequence is TGTGCCAGCAGTGAAGCCGAGGGGGCCAAAAACATTCAGTACTTC.

This chain joins TRBV5-4 and TRBJ2-3, with D uncertain. The CDR3 is 13 residues long. V was clipped by 2 bases and J by 1 base, with 5 bases between them. Germline CDR1 SGHNT, CDR2 YYREEE (reference sequence). The CDR3 is CASSFYGTDTQYF. The DNA for the CDR3 is TGTGCCAGCAGCTTTTACGGCACAGATACGCAGTATTTT. The full variable domain, completed using reference TRBV5-4 and TRBJ2-3, is ETGVTQSPTHLIKTRGQQVTLRCSSQSGHNTVSWYQQALGQGPQFIFQYYREEENGRGNFPPRFSGLQFPNYSSELNVNALELDDSALYLCASSFYGTDTQYFGPGTRLTVL.

V gene TRBV2 combines with J gene TRBJ2-1; D gene ambiguous. In germline, CDR1 is SNHLY, CDR2 FYNNEI. Trimming stripped 3 bases from V and 5 bases from J, with 20 bases between. CDR3 length equals 17 residues. The CDR3 region is CASSDLGFGSLDNEQFF. CDR3 nucleotide sequence: TGTGCCAGCAGTGATTTAGGTTTTGGGTCGCTAGACAATGAGCAGTTCTTC.

The chain joins TRBV11-2 to TRBJ1-2, with a possible D match to TRBD1 (6 bases). Trimming left V 1 base short and J 5 bases short, with 14 bases between. Germline V gene data show CDR1 as SGHAT and CDR2 as FQNNGV. The CDR3 is 15 residues long. The CDR3 loop is CASSLGGTQVYGYTF. Written as DNA, the CDR3 is TGTGCCAGCAGCTTAGGAGGGACACAAGTTTATGGCTACACCTTC.

The V call is TRBV19, the J call TRBJ1-3; no firm D call. Germline lookup yields CDR1 LNHDA and CDR2 SQIVND (reference sequence). The CDR3 totals 15 residues. V was clipped by 0 bases and J by 0 bases, with 6 bases between them. The CDR3 loop reads CASSIDGTSGNTIYF. CDR3 nucleotides: TGTGCCAGTAGTATAGATGGCACCTCTGGAAACACCATATATTTT.

This clone showed up many times. This chain joins TRBV6-1 and TRBJ1-4; TRBD1 matches 7 bases. Per germline, CDR1 MNHNS and CDR2 SASEGT. The trim removed 1 base at V and 3 bases at J, leaving 11 bases unmatched. The CDR3 has 18 residues. CDR3 region: CASSEVGAGGYANEKLFF. CDR3 nucleotides: TGTGCCAGCAGTGAAGTCGGGGCAGGGGGATATGCTAATGAAAAACTGTTTTTT.

There are a few counts of this clone. The chain recombines TRBV29-1 with TRBJ2-3; tentative D call: TRBD1 (5 bases). The CDR3 spans 12 residues. V lost 8 bases to trimming and J lost 8 bases, with 17 bases between them. From germline, CDR1 is SQVTM and CDR2 ANQGSEA. CDR3 protein: CSTGQLHSTQYF. The CDR3 coding sequence is TGCAGCACCGGACAATTACACAGTACGCAGTATTTT.

This clone was detected only once. The CDR3 DNA sequence: TGTGCCAGCAGTTTATATCGCGGCAGGGTTTACGAGCAGTACTTC. Protein sequence: CASSLYRGRVYEQYF. This rearrangement joins TRBV27 to TRBJ2-7; D perhaps matches TRBD1 (5 bases). V was clipped by 1 base and J by 4 bases, with 14 bases between them. This CDR3 has 15 residues. CDR1 is MNHEY and CDR2 is SMNVEV in the germline V gene (reference sequence).

The sample holds a few counts of this clone. The V gene is TRBV7-8, the J gene TRBJ2-5; TRBD1 aligns across 8 bases. The length of the CDR3 is 15 residues. Germline-derived CDR1 and CDR2 are SGHVS and FQNEAQ. V gave up 6 bases and J gave up 1 base; unmatched junction bases: 7. The CDR3 reads CASRLGQGSQETQYF. CDR3 coding DNA: TGTGCCAGCAGACTAGGACAGGGAAGCCAAGAGACCCAGTACTTC.

The V call is TRBV5-1, the J call TRBJ1-4; D uncertain. The V end lost 2 bases, the J end lost 5 bases, and 10 bases lay between the germline ends. CDR1 and CDR2 from the germline V gene are SGHRS and YFSETQ. The CDR3 is made up of 14 amino acids. For the CDR3, the DNA is TGCGCCAGCAGCTTCACAGAAGCAAATGAAAAACTGTTTTTT. Encoded protein: CASSFTEANEKLFF.

The CDR3 bases are TGTGCCAGCGAGGGACAGCCCATGAGATACTTC. It yields the protein CASEGQPMRYF. V usage is TRBV6-5 and J usage is TRBJ2-5; 7 nucleotides match TRBD1. CDR1 and CDR2 from the germline V gene are MNHEY and SVGAGI. This CDR3 has 11 amino acids. V lost 8 bases, J lost 14 bases, and 11 bases stayed unmatched.